Each of the 29 T cell receptor beta chains below was sequenced from the same sample in a study of cytomegalovirus exposure and HLA in healthy donors. Both 60 Vbeta primers and 13 Jbeta primers went into the PCR. Profiled with immunoSEQ multiplex PCR; TCRdb holds only in-frame clones, not every one. This repertoire shows tens of thousands of clones, approximately 76% found once; its top ten account for 1.1% to 1.5%. Sequencing used PBMCs. All receptors derive from a male donor in good health and CMV-seronegative.

V and J are TRBV7-9 and TRBJ1-6; 8 bases map to TRBD1. After removal of 5 bases from V and 5 bases from J, the junction contained 8 bases not matched to a gene. Per germline, CDR1 SEHNR and CDR2 FQNEAQ (reference sequence). The CDR3 runs to 16 residues. The CDR3 loop reads CASSPIQGADNSPLHF. The CDR3 DNA is TGTGCCAGCAGCCCAATTCAGGGGGCTGATAATTCACCCCTCCACTTT.

The chain is built from TRBV4-1 and TRBJ1-2; D is uncertain. CDR3 size: 15 residues. Trimming cost V 1 base and J 4 bases, with 13 bases left between them. Germline CDR1 is MGHRA and CDR2 is YSYEKL. CDR3 region: CASSQGEGGTYGYTF. CDR3 coding DNA: TGCGCCAGCAGCCAAGGGGAAGGAGGTACCTATGGCTACACCTTC.

This rearrangement joins TRBV2 to TRBJ1-2; 10 bases are shared with TRBD1. The CDR3 consists of 16 residues. Per the germline V gene, CDR1 is SNHLY and CDR2 is FYNNEI. V trimming: 1 base; J trimming: 4 bases; junction bases outside the gene matches: 6. DNA of the CDR3: TGTGCCAGCAGTGAAGGGAAGGGACAGGGGAGCTATGGCTACACCTTC. It codes for CASSEGKGQGSYGYTF.

This clone was detected only a few times. This chain links TRBV7-6 with TRBJ1-3; the D is unclear. This CDR3 comprises 16 residues. V was clipped by 1 base and J by 3 bases, with 13 bases between them. CDR1 is SGHVS, CDR2 FNYEAQ, per germline. The CDR3: CASSLVGTANGNTIYF. In DNA, the CDR3 is TGTGCCAGCAGCTTAGTCGGAACAGCCAATGGAAACACCATATATTTT.

This clone was seen more than once but under ten times. The rearrangement uses TRBV2 and TRBJ1-1, with 8 bases identical to TRBD1. Unmatched junction bases numbered 4, after V lost 5 bases and J lost 5 bases. Germline CDR1 reads SNHLY; CDR2 reads FYNNEI. The CDR3 is made up of 13 amino acids. The CDR3 coding sequence is TGTGCCAGCAGTACAGGGGGTGGGACTGAAGCTTTCTTT. It translates to CASSTGGGTEAFF. The full variable domain, rest sourced from reference TRBV2 and TRBJ1-1, is EPEVTQTPSHQVTQMGQEVILRCVPISNHLYFYWYRQILGQKVEFLVSFYNNEISEKSEIFDDQFSVERPDGSNFTLKIRSTKLEDSAMYFCASSTGGGTEAFFGQGTRLTVV.

This clone occurred a few times. This chain connects TRBV9 to TRBJ1-3; 7 bases map to TRBD1. The length of the CDR3 is 16 residues. Trimming took 0 bases from V and 2 from J; bases not matched to a gene: 5. Germline lookup yields CDR1 SGDLS and CDR2 YYNGEE. The CDR3, as DNA: TGTGCCAGCAGCGTAGTTGGAGGGGGCCCTGGAAACACCATATATTTT. Translating gives CASSVVGGGPGNTIYF.

This clone was detected a few times. Other DNA sequences in this specimen translate into the identical CDR3. This chain uses TRBV9 with TRBJ2-2; D perhaps matches TRBD1 (6 bases). Germline CDR1 is SGDLS and CDR2 is YYNGEE. Trimming left V 0 bases short and J 2 bases short, with 8 bases between. CDR3 length: 15 amino acids. The CDR3 nucleotides read TGTGCCAGCAGCGTAGGGACAGTTAACACCGGGGAGCTGTTTTTT. Amino acids: CASSVGTVNTGELFF.

This chain's CDR3 is CASTTGGAWNYGYTF. The CDR3 DNA reads as TGTGCCAGCACGACAGGGGGCGCCTGGAACTATGGCTACACCTTC. The rearrangement joins TRBV28 to TRBJ1-2; 10 bases match TRBD1. The germline V gene encodes CDR1 MDHEN and CDR2 SYDVKM. This CDR3 region has 15 residues. The V gene end was trimmed by 7 bases and the J gene end by 2 bases; junction bases not matched to a gene: 7.

This clone was observed once. The chain recombines TRBV7-9 with TRBJ1-2; D might be TRBD1 (5 bases). The CDR3 is 15 residues long. Germline-derived CDR1 and CDR2 are SEHNR and FQNEAQ (reference sequence). With 3 bases removed from V and 8 bases from J, the gap between germline ends came to 19 bases. CDR3 region: CASSFGGRGIRGYTF. Here the CDR3 DNA reads TGTGCCAGCAGCTTTGGGGGTCGGGGGATTAGGGGCTACACCTTC.

The genes are TRBV11-2 and TRBJ1-3, with D uncertain. Trimming shortened V by 2 bases and J by 11 bases, and 13 bases separated the two germline ends. Germline assignment: CDR1 SGHAT and CDR2 FQNNGV. The CDR3 has 13 residues. The CDR3 loop is CASSLMMWSAIYF. CDR3 nucleotide sequence: TGTGCCAGCAGCTTAATGATGTGGAGCGCCATATATTTT.

This chain links TRBV7-2 with TRBJ1-1, with 8 positions matching TRBD1. V was pared by 5 bases and J by 5 bases, with 10 bases of the junction left unmatched. Germline assignment: CDR1 SGHTA and CDR2 FQGNSA. The CDR3 has 15 residues. CDR3 nucleotides: TGTGCCAGCAGCACGAATGACAGGGGATGGACTGAAGCTTTCTTT. Protein sequence: CASSTNDRGWTEAFF. The whole variable domain, remainder taken from reference TRBV7-2 and TRBJ1-1, is GAGVSQSPSNKVTEKGKDVELRCDPISGHTALYWYRQSLGQGLEFLIYFQGNSAPDKSGLPSDRFSAERTGGSVSTLTIQRTQQEDSAVYLCASSTNDRGWTEAFFGQGTRLTVV.

This sequence joins TRBV7-9 and TRBJ2-1; TRBD1 agrees at 9 bases. The CDR3 runs to 17 residues. J gave up 0 bases and V 1 base, and 4 bases lay outside the gene matches. Germline V gene lookup returns CDR1 SEHNR and CDR2 FQNEAQ (reference sequence). The CDR3 region is CASSLGWTGASYNEQFF. The DNA for the CDR3 is TGTGCCAGCAGCTTAGGGTGGACAGGGGCCTCCTACAATGAGCAGTTCTTC.

Comments on this clone: The same CDR3 can be traced to other DNA sequences in this sample. The J gene is TRBJ2-1, the V gene TRBV7-3; the D gene is possibly TRBD1 (5 bases). V was clipped by 5 bases and J by 3 bases, with 8 bases between them. This CDR3 is built from 13 residues. Per the germline V gene, CDR1 is SGHTA and CDR2 is FQGTGA. CDR3 sequence (DNA): TGTGCCAGCAGCCCCCAGGGCTACAATGAGCAGTTCTTC. Translated: CASSPQGYNEQFF.

This clone appeared once. The chain carries TRBV28 and TRBJ1-1, with a possible D match to TRBD1 (5 bases). The CDR3 is made up of 13 amino acids. Germline-derived CDR1 and CDR2 are MDHEN and SYDVKM. Trimming took off 7 bases at V and 1 base at J, with 10 bases between the two ends. The CDR3 DNA reads as TGTGCCAGCACCTTGACAGAGAACACTGAAGCTTTCTTT. Residues: CASTLTENTEAFF.

The chain links TRBV28 to TRBJ1-2; 10 nucleotides line up with TRBD1. There are 13 residues in the CDR3. Germline CDR1 reads MDHEN; CDR2 reads SYDVKM. V lost 8 bases and J lost 5; bases outside the gene matches: 5. The CDR3 spells CASLRDRGYGYTF. The CDR3 nucleotides are TGTGCCAGCCTCCGGGACAGGGGATATGGCTACACCTTC.

The V gene is TRBV4-1, the J gene TRBJ1-2; TRBD1 agrees at 7 bases. CDR3 length equals 15 residues. Germline V gene lookup returns CDR1 MGHRA and CDR2 YSYEKL. V was pared by 2 bases and J by 0 bases, with 3 bases of the junction left unmatched. The CDR3 sequence is CASSQRDSANYGYTF. In nucleotides, the CDR3 is TGCGCCAGCAGCCAACGGGACAGTGCTAACTATGGCTACACCTTC.

V usage is TRBV28 and J usage is TRBJ2-5; TRBD2 aligns across 9 bases. The J call could be wrong; TRBJ2-7 is a better fit for the DNA end. CDR1 and CDR2 (germline): MDHEN, SYDVKM. The CDR3 covers 15 residues. CDR3 region: CASSLSGGGAYEQYF. CDR3 bases: TGTGCCAGCAGTTTATCTGGCGGGGGGGCCTACGAGCAGTACTTC.

Points on this clone: Other DNA sequences in the sample encode the same CDR3. The chain combines TRBV18 with TRBJ1-1; D call uncertain. Per germline, CDR1 KGHSH and CDR2 LQKENI. The CDR3 is made up of 13 amino acids. V was trimmed by 2 bases and J by 1 base, leaving 5 bases between them. The CDR3 DNA reads as TGTGCCAGCTCACCAAACAGGAACACTGAAGCTTTCTTT. Its protein product is CASSPNRNTEAFF.

V is TRBV5-1 and J is TRBJ2-3; the D gene is possibly TRBD2 (5 bases). The germline CDR1 and CDR2 sequences are SGHRS and YFSETQ. This CDR3 comprises 14 residues. Between the trimmed V and J ends, which lost 0 bases and 11 bases, there was a span of 16 bases. As DNA, the CDR3 is TGCGCCAGCAGCTTGGATGGAGGCTCCCTCGGGCAGTATTTT. Translation: CASSLDGGSLGQYF. The whole variable domain, filled in from reference TRBV5-1 and TRBJ2-3, reads KAGVTQTPRYLIKTRGQQVTLSCSPISGHRSVSWYQQTPGQGLQFLFEYFSETQRNKGNFPGRFSGRQFSNSRSEMNVSTLELGDSALYLCASSLDGGSLGQYFGPGTRLTVL.

CDR3 nucleotide sequence: TGTGCCAGCCGCGCGGGGGGGCCCTCCAATGAGCAGTTCTTC. Translated, it gives CASRAGGPSNEQFF. The V and J genes are TRBV6-5 and TRBJ2-1; 9 positions agree with TRBD2. The CDR3 covers 14 residues. Germline CDR1 MNHEY, CDR2 SVGAGI. V lost 8 bases and J lost 6; bases outside the gene matches: 8.

The genes are TRBV19 and TRBJ1-2; the match to TRBD1 covers 10 bases. Germline CDR1 and CDR2: LNHDA and SQIVND (reference sequence). The J segment lost 4 bases and the V segment lost 8 bases, leaving 7 bases of the junction unmatched. The CDR3 runs to 14 residues. Here the CDR3 reads CASFRDRGSYGYTF. In DNA, the CDR3 is TGTGCCAGTTTCCGGGACAGGGGAAGCTATGGCTACACCTTC. Combining the CDR3 with reference TRBV19 and TRBJ1-2 gives the whole variable domain DGGITQSPKYLFRKEGQNVTLSCEQNLNHDAMYWYRQDPGQGLRLIYYSQIVNDFQKGDIAEGYSVSREKKESFPLTVTSAQKNPTAFYLCASFRDRGSYGYTFGSGTRLTVV.

The V call is TRBV9, the J call TRBJ2-1, with 10 bases fitting TRBD1. The ends lost 0 bases at V and 6 bases at J; junction bases unmatched: 3. CDR1 and CDR2 from the germline V gene are SGDLS and YYNGEE. The CDR3 totals 15 residues. The CDR3 here is CASSVAGTGVNEQFF. CDR3 in DNA: TGTGCCAGCAGCGTAGCCGGGACAGGGGTCAATGAGCAGTTCTTC.

The chain employs TRBV15 and TRBJ2-7; 7 bases match TRBD1. The V segment lost 4 bases and the J segment 2 bases; nucleotides outside the gene matches: 8. Germline-derived CDR1 and CDR2 are LNHNV and YYDKDF (reference sequence). There are 15 residues in the CDR3. CDR3 nucleotide sequence: TGTGCCACCAGCACCAAGGACAGGAGAACCTACGAGCAGTACTTC. Translating gives CATSTKDRRTYEQYF.

This chain joins TRBV7-9 and TRBJ2-5; 7 bases fit TRBD1. V dropped 5 bases and J dropped 0; count of bases not matched to a gene: 6. The CDR3 is made up of 15 amino acids. CDR1 and CDR2 (germline): SEHNR, FQNEAQ (reference sequence). CDR3 bases: TGTGCCAGCAGCACGCAGGGACAGTACCAAGAGACCCAGTACTTC. This encodes CASSTQGQYQETQYF.

This clone came up once. The chain carries TRBV5-1 and TRBJ2-2; 11 bases map to TRBD1. Germline CDR1 reads SGHRS; CDR2 reads YFSETQ. The CDR3 totals 15 residues. After removal of 4 bases from V and 6 bases from J, the junction contained 5 bases not matched to a gene. CDR3 nucleotides: TGCGCCAGCAGCGACCGGGACAGGGGGTCCGGGGAGCTGTTTTTT. Protein product: CASSDRDRGSGELFF.

The V and J genes are TRBV7-9 and TRBJ2-1; D unresolved. This CDR3 spans 14 amino acids. The V gene's germline CDR1 is SEHNR and CDR2 FQNEAQ (reference sequence). As DNA, the CDR3 is TGTGCAGTTTCTTGGCGGAGCTCCTACAATGAGCAGTTCTTC. This sequence encodes CAVSWRSSYNEQFF.

The chain combines TRBV10-3 with TRBJ2-6; weak D call: TRBD1 (5 bases). The CDR3 is 15 amino acids. The germline V gene encodes CDR1 ENHRY and CDR2 SYGVKD. V was trimmed by 6 bases and J by 2 bases, leaving 11 bases between them. The CDR3 nucleotides read TGTGCCATCAGCCAGGGATTAGCTGGGGCCAACGTCCTGACTTTC. It codes for CAISQGLAGANVLTF.

J is TRBJ2-7 and V is TRBV6-6; D possibly corresponds to TRBD2 (6 bases). The CDR3 totals 12 residues. Looked up from germline, CDR1 is MNHNY and CDR2 is SVGAGI (reference sequence). The germline V and J ends were trimmed by 3 bases and 7 bases, with 10 bases remaining between them. CDR3 sequence reads: CASSYGGREQYF. The CDR3 nucleotides read TGTGCCAGCAGTTATGGGGGGAGGGAGCAGTACTTC.

The chain combines TRBV29-1 with TRBJ1-2, with 7 positions matching TRBD1. The CDR3 spans 16 residues. Germline V gene lookup returns CDR1 SQVTM and CDR2 ANQGSEA. Trimming took 2 bases from V and 2 from J; bases not matched to a gene: 11. The chain's CDR3 is CSVEPRQGDTNYGYTF. The DNA of the CDR3 is TGCAGCGTTGAACCGAGACAGGGTGATACCAACTATGGCTACACCTTC.